This TCR beta chain originates from a study of blood T cells in healthy people across ages. The CDR3 consists of 15 residues. Looked up from germline, CDR1 is MGHDK and CDR2 is SYGVNS. Trimming cost V 2 bases and J 7 bases, with 15 bases left between them. A second PCR of 7 to 11 cycles used a sample-barcoded 5' primer and a J-beta primer mix. TCRdb processed the 5' RACE reads anew with MiXCR; each CDR3 protein has one entry. This table has 950,000 to 1,200,000 distinct CDR3 sequences, roughly two fifths appearing once. This clonotype showed up many times. The sample comprised blood. This receptor was obtained from a man aged 18 to 35 in good health. The J gene is TRBJ2-1, the V gene TRBV25-1, with D possibly TRBD1 on 5 matching bases. CDR3 DNA: TGTGCCAGCAGTGAAGTAGGCCCAGGGTATAATGAGCAGTTCTTC. Translating gives CASSEVGPGYNEQFF.